The TCR beta chain described here comes from a study of blood T cell repertoires in COVID-19. Across the whole study: From the United States, Italy and Spain came samples of acute and convalescent COVID-19. Sample material is recorded as cDNA or gDNA derived from T cells, B-cell-depleted T cells, or PBMCs.

In the original processing: Nucleated cell counts were estimated from reference gene primer amplification. Sequenced by immunoSEQ multiplex PCR; TCRdb stores in-frame clones only, minus some. V and J calls and clone size are given by that table; D and trimming were obtained from the DNA. The sample shows approximately 430,000 clones, approximately 90% of them seen only once. This clone was recorded once. V lost 0 bases to trimming and J lost 6 bases, with 9 bases between them. Germline assignment: CDR1 MGHRA and CDR2 YSYEKL. The CDR3 spans 13 residues. This receptor was obtained from a woman in her twenties or thirties with active or convalescent COVID-19. The V call is TRBV4-1, the J call TRBJ2-7; the D is unclear. Sequencing was performed on peripheral blood. The CDR3 protein is CASSQEIRVEQYF. In nucleotides, the CDR3 is TGCGCCAGCAGCCAAGAAATCCGGGTCGAGCAGTACTTC.